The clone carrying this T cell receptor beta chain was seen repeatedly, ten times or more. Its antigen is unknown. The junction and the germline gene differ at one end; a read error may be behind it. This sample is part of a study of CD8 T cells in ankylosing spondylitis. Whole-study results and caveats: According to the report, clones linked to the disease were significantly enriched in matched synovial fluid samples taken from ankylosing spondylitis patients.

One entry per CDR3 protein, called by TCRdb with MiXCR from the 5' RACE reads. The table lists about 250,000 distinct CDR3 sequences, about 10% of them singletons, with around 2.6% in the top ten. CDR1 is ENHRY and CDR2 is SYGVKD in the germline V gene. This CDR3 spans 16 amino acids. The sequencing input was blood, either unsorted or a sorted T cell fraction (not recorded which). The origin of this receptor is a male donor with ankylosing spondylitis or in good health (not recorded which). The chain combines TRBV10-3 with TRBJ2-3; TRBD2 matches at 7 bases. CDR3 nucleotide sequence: TGTGCCATTAGTGAAGGGCTAGCGGAGAGCACAGATACGCAGTATTTT. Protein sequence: CAISEGLAESTDTQYF.